This TCR beta chain came from a study of T-cell memory formation after mild COVID-19. This CDR3 has 16 residues. In germline, CDR1 is DFQATT, CDR2 SNEGSKA (reference sequence). V was pared by 3 bases and J by 3 bases, with 14 bases of the junction left unmatched. TCRdb reprocessed the 5' RACE reads with MiXCR, giving one entry per CDR3 protein. The repertoire includes 550,000 to 700,000 distinct CDR3 sequences, roughly 18% of them detected once, and 12% sits in the top ten. The sequenced sample was PBMCs or a T cell subset sorted from them (not recorded which). This clonotype was obtained from an adult woman who had mild COVID-19 (a few samples of this study predate the infection). Cell type and time point are not known. The chain uses TRBV20-1 and TRBJ2-7; 7 bases agree with TRBD2. CDR3 in amino acids: CSASKMGLADHYEQYF. For the CDR3, the DNA is TGCAGTGCTAGCAAAATGGGGCTAGCGGACCACTACGAGCAGTACTTC.